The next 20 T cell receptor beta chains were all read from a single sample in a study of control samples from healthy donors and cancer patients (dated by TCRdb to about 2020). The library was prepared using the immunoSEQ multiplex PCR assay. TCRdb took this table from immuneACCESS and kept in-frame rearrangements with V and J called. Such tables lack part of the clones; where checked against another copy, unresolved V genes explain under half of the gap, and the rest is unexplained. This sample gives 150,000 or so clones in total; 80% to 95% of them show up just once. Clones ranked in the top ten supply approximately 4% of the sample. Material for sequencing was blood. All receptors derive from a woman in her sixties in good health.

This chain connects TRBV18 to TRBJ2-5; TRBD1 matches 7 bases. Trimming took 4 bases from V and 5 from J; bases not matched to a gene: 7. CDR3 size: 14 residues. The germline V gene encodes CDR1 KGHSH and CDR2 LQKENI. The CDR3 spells CASSLDRVRETQYF. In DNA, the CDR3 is TGTGCCAGCTCACTCGACAGGGTCCGGGAGACCCAGTACTTC.

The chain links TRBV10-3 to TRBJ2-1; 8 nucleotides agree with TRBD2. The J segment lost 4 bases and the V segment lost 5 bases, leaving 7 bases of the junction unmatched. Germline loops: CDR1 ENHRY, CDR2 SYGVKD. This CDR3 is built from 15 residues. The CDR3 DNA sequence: TGTGCCATCAGTCATCGAGCGGGGGAATACAATGAGCAGTTCTTC. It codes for CAISHRAGEYNEQFF.

The CDR3, as DNA: TGCGCCAGCAGCCAAAAGACAGCTACGACCTTC. Translation: CASSQKTATTF. This chain connects TRBV4-1 to TRBJ1-2, with D possibly being TRBD1 (5 bases). The V gene lost 2 bases and the J gene lost 14 bases, with 12 bases spanning the gap. This CDR3 spans 11 amino acids. Per germline, CDR1 MGHRA and CDR2 YSYEKL.

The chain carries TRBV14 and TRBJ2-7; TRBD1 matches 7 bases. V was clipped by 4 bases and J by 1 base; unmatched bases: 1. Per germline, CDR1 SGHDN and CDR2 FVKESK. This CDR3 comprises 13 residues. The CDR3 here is CASSPDRSYEQYF. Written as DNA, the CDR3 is TGTGCCAGCAGCCCGGACAGGTCCTACGAGCAGTACTTC.

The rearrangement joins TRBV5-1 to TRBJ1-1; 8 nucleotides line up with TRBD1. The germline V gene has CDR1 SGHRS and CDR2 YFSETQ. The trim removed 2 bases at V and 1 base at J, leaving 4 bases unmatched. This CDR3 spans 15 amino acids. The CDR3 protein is CASSFDRGKNTEAFF. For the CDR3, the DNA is TGCGCCAGCAGCTTTGACAGGGGCAAGAACACTGAAGCTTTCTTT. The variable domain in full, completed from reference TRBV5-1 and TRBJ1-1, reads KAGVTQTPRYLIKTRGQQVTLSCSPISGHRSVSWYQQTPGQGLQFLFEYFSETQRNKGNFPGRFSGRQFSNSRSEMNVSTLELGDSALYLCASSFDRGKNTEAFFGQGTRLTVV.

CDR3 nucleotide sequence: TGTGCCAGCACCGAAGATCAGAACACTGAAGCTTTCTTT. Protein sequence: CASTEDQNTEAFF. The chain combines TRBV2 with TRBJ1-1; no clear D. Trimming pared 7 bases from V and 1 base from J, leaving 10 bases between. Per the germline V gene, CDR1 is SNHLY and CDR2 is FYNNEI. The CDR3 totals 13 residues.

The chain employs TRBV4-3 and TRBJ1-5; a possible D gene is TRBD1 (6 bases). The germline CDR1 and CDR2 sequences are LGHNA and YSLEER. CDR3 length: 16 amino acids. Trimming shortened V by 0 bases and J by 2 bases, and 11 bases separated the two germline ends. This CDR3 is CASSQDAPGGNQPQHF. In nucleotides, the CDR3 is TGCGCCAGCAGCCAAGATGCACCAGGGGGCAATCAGCCCCAGCATTTT.

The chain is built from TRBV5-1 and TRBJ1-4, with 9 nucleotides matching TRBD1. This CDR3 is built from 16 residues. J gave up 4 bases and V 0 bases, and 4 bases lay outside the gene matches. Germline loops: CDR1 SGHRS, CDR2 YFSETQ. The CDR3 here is CASSLGTGAVNEKLFF. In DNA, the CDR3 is TGCGCCAGCAGCTTGGGGACAGGGGCTGTTAATGAAAAACTGTTTTTT.

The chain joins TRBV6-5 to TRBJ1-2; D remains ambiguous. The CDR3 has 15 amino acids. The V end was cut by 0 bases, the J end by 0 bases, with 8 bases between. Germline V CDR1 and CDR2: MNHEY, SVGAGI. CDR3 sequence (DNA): TGTGCCAGCAGTTACTCGTGGACCGCTAACTATGGCTACACCTTC. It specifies CASSYSWTANYGYTF.

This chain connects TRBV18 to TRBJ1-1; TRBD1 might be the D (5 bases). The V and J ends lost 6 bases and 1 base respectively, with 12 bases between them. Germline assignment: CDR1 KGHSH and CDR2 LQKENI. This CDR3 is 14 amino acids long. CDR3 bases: TGTGCCAGCTCCCGGGGACCGGAGAACACTGAAGCTTTCTTT. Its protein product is CASSRGPENTEAFF.

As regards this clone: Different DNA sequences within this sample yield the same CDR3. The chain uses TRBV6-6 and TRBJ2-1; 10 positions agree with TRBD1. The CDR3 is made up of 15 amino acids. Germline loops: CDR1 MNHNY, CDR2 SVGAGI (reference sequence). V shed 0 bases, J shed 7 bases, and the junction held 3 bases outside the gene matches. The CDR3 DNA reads TGTGCCAGCAGTTACTCGGGACAGGGGAGAAATGAGCAGTTCTTC. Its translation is CASSYSGQGRNEQFF.

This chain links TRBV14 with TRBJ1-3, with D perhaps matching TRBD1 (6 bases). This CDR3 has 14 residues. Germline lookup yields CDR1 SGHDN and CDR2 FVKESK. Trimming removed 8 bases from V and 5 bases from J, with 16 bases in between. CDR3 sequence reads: CASSEGGGRNTIYF. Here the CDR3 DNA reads TGTGCCAGCTCAGAGGGGGGCGGACGAAACACCATATATTTT.

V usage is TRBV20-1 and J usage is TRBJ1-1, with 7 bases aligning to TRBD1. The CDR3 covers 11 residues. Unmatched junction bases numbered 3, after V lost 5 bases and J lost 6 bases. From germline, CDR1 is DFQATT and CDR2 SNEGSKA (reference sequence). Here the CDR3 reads CSASTGPEAFF. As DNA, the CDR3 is TGCAGTGCTTCGACAGGGCCTGAAGCTTTCTTT.

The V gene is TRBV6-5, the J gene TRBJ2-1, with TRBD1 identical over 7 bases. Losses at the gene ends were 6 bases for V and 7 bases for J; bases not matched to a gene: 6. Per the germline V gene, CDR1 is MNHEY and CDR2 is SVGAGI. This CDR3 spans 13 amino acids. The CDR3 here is CASRRQGGNEQFF. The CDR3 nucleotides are TGTGCCAGCAGGAGACAGGGTGGGAATGAGCAGTTCTTC.

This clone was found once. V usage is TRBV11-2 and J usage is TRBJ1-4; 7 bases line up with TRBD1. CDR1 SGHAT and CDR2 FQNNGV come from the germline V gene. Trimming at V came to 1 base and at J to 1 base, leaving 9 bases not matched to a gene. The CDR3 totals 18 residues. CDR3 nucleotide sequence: TGTGCCAGCAGCTTAGTAGTAGGGGGCGCTGGAACTAATGAAAAACTGTTTTTT. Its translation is CASSLVVGGAGTNEKLFF.

The CDR3 DNA reads as TGTGCCAGCAGCCGGGACAGGGAAGGGTTACGGAATTCACCCCTCCACTTT. As protein: CASSRDREGLRNSPLHF. The chain couples TRBV5-6 to TRBJ1-6; 9 positions match TRBD1. Per the germline V gene, CDR1 is SGHDT and CDR2 is YYEEEE. V lost 4 bases to trimming and J lost 7 bases; unmatched junction nucleotides: 12. The length of the CDR3 is 17 residues.

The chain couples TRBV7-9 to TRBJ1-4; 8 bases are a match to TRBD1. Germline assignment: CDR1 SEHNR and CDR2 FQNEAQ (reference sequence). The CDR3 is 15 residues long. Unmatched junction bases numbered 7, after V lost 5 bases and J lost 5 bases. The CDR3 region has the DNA TGTGCCAGCAGCCTGGGACAGGCGATGAATGAAAAACTGTTTTTT. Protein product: CASSLGQAMNEKLFF.

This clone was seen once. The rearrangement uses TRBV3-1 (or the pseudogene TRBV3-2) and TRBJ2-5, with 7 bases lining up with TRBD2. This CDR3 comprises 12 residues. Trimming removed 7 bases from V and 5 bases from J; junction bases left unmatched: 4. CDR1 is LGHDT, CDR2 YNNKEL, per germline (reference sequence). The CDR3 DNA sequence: TGTGCCAGCATCGACGGGGGGGAGACCCAGTACTTC. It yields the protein CASIDGGETQYF.

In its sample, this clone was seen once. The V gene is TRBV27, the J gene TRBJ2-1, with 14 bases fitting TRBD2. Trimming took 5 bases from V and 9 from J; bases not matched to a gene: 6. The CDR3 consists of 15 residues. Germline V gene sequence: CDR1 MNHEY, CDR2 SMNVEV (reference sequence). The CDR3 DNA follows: TGTGCCAGCAGTCCGACTAGCGGGGGGGCATTTGAGCAGTTCTTC. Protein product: CASSPTSGGAFEQFF.

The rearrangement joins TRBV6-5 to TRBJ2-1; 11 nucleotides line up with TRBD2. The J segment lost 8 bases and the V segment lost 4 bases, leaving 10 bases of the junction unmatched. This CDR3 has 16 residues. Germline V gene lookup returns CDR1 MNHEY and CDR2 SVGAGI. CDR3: CASSSTTSGGNDEQFF. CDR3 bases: TGTGCCAGCAGTTCAACAACTAGCGGGGGTAACGATGAGCAGTTCTTC.